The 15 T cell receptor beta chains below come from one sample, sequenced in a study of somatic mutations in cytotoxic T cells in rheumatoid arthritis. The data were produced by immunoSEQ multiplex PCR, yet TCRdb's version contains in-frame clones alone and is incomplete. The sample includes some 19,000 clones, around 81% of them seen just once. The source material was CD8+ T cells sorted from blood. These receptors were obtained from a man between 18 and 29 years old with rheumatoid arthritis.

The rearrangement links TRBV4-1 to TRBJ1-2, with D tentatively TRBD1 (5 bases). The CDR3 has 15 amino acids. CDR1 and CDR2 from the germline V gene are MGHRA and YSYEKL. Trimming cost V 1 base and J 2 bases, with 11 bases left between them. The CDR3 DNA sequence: TGCGCCAGCAGCCAAGTCGGGACGGAGAACTATGGCTACACCTTC. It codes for CASSQVGTENYGYTF.

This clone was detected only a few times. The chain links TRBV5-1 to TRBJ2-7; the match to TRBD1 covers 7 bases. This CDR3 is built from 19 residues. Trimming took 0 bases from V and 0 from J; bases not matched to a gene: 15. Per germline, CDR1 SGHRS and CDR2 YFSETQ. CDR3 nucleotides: TGCGCCAGCAGCTTGGTTTTTCCCCCGGGGACAGAGAACTCCTACGAGCAGTACTTC. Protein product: CASSLVFPPGTENSYEQYF.

The CDR3: CASSDGGGYTF. CDR3 bases: TGTGCCAGCAGTGACGGGGGTGGCTACACCTTC. The chain is built from TRBV27 and TRBJ1-2, with a weak D call TRBD1 (5 bases). Trimming removed 5 bases at V and 7 bases at J, with 8 bases between. The germline V gene has CDR1 MNHEY and CDR2 SMNVEV (reference sequence). The CDR3 runs 11 residues.

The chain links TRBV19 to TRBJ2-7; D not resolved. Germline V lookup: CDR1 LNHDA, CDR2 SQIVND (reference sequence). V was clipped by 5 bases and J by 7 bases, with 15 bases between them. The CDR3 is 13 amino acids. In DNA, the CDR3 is TGTGCCAGTAGTCTTCGGGTCTTTCGGGAGCAGTACTTC. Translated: CASSLRVFREQYF. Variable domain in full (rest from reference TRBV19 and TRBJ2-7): DGGITQSPKYLFRKEGQNVTLSCEQNLNHDAMYWYRQDPGQGLRLIYYSQIVNDFQKGDIAEGYSVSREKKESFPLTVTSAQKNPTAFYLCASSLRVFREQYFGPGTRLTVT.

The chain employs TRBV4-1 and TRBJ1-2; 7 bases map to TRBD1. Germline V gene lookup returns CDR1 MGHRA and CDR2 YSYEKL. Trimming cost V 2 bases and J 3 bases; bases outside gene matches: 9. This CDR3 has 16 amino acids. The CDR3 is CASSQQDRDAYYGYTF. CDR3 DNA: TGCGCCAGCAGCCAACAAGACAGGGATGCGTACTATGGCTACACCTTC.

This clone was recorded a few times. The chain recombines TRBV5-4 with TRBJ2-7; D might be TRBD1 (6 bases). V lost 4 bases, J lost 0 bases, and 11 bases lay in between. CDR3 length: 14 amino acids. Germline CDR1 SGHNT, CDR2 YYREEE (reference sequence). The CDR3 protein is CASSQWDNSYEQYF. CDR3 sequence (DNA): TGTGCCAGCAGCCAATGGGACAACTCCTACGAGCAGTACTTC.

The CDR3 loop reads CASKLGGPAYEQYF. The CDR3 DNA is TGTGCCAGCAAACTGGGGGGCCCAGCCTACGAGCAGTACTTC. The rearrangement joins TRBV27 to TRBJ2-7; D is tentatively TRBD1 or TRBD2 (6 bases each). There are 14 residues in the CDR3. CDR1 is MNHEY, CDR2 SMNVEV, per germline (reference sequence). Between the trimmed V and J ends, which lost 7 bases and 2 bases, there was a span of 15 bases.

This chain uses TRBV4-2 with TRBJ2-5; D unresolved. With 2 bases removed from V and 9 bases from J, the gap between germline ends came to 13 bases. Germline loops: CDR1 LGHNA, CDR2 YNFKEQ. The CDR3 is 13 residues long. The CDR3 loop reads CASSQTQDRAQYF. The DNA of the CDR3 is TGTGCCAGCAGCCAAACTCAGGACCGGGCCCAGTACTTC.

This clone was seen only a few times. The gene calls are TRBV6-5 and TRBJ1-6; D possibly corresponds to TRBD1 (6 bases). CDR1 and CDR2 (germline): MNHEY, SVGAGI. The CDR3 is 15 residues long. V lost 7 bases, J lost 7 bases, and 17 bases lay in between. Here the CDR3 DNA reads TGTGCCAGCACCTTACAGGGCTCAAGAAATTCACCCCTCCACTTT. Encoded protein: CASTLQGSRNSPLHF.

The CDR3 coding sequence is TGTGCCACCAGCCTTCGGGACATTGCGGATAGCACAGATACGCAGTATTTT. It codes for CATSLRDIADSTDTQYF. V usage is TRBV15 and J usage is TRBJ2-3; perhaps TRBD1 as D (6 bases). Germline CDR1 reads LNHNV; CDR2 reads YYDKDF (reference sequence). Trimming pared 5 bases from V and 0 bases from J, leaving 18 bases between. The CDR3 runs to 17 residues.

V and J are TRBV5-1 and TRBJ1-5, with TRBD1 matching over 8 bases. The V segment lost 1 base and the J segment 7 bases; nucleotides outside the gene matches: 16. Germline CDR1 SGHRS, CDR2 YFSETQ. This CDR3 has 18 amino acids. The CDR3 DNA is TGCGCCAGCAGCTTGAGGCCCCATGACAGGGGAATTGGACAGCCCCAGCATTTT. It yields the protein CASSLRPHDRGIGQPQHF.

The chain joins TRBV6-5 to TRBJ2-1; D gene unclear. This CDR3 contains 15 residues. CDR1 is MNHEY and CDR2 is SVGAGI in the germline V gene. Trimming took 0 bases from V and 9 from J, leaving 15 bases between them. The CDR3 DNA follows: TGTGCCAGCAGTTACTCGACGGTGGGTACGGTTGAGCAGTTCTTC. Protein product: CASSYSTVGTVEQFF.

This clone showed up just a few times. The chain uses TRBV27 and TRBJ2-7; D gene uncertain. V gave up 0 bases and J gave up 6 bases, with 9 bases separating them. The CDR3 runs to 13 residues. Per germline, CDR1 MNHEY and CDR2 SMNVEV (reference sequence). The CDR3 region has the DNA TGTGCCAGCAGTTTATCAGGAGCGACCGAGCAGTACTTC. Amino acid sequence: CASSLSGATEQYF.

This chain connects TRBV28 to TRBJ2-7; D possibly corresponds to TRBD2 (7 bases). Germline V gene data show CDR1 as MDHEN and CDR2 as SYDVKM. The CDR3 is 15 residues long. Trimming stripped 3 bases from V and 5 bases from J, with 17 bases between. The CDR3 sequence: CASSFGGGALNEQYF. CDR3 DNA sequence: TGTGCCAGCAGTTTTGGGGGGGGCGCTTTAAACGAGCAGTACTTC.

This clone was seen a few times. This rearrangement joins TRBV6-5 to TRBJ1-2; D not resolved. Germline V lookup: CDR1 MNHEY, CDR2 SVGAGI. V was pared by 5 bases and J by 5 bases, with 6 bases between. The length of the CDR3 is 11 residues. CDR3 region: CASSPGYGYTF. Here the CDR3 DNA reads TGTGCCAGCAGTCCGGGGTATGGCTACACCTTC.